This is a list of T cell receptor beta chains from one sample in a study of T-cell reconstitution after alpha-beta-depleted transplantation in children. MiXCR, run by TCRdb on the PCR reads, gives a single entry per CDR3 protein. The sample consists of around 25,000 distinct CDR3 sequences, roughly a sixth of them appearing once. Source: PBMCs, mostly from graft donor cells, taken 60 days after TCRalphabeta/CD19-depleted stem cell transplant. The receptors stem from a male patient aged 2-15 years who had a stem cell transplant for acute lymphoblastic leukemia, so the T cells may come from the graft donor. CDR3s include the opening cysteine and the closing phenylalanine or tryptophan. D genes are given only for firm matches. Clone size appears in some rows only: once, few, many, or a class for an expanded clone.

TGTGCCAGCAGTGCATCATTAGGTCGGTACGAGCAGTACTTC CASSASLGRYEQYF TRBJ2-7 NA TRBV27 few
TGTGCCAGCCCCAGGAGCTCCTACAATGAGCAGTTCTTC CASPRSSYNEQFF TRBJ2-1 NA TRBV2 NA
TGTGCCAGCAGTGATAGCACCTACGAGCAGTACTTC CASSDSTYEQYF TRBJ2-7 NA TRBV3-1 medium-sized
TGTGCCAGCAGTCCCTTCTCTCGACTCTACAATGAGCAGTTCTTC CASSPFSRLYNEQFF TRBJ2-1 NA TRBV27 NA
TGTGCCAGCAGCTTAGGGGACAGTAATGAAAAACTGTTTTTT CASSLGDSNEKLFF TRBJ1-4 TRBD1 TRBV7-7 many
TGTGCCAGCAGTTACTCGTCTCCGGAAGAGACCCAGTACTTC CASSYSSPEETQYF TRBJ2-5 NA TRBV6-5 few
TGTGCCAGCAGTCCCGACACTAGCACAGATACGCAGTATTTT CASSPDTSTDTQYF TRBJ2-3 NA TRBV28 many
TGTGCCAGCAGCCCAGGACCACCGGGGGGCTCCTACAATGAGCAGTTCTTC CASSPGPPGGSYNEQFF TRBJ2-1 TRBD2 TRBV5-6 NA
TGTGCCAGCAGTTTATCAACGGGACGGTTGGGCACAGATACGCAGTATTTT CASSLSTGRLGTDTQYF TRBJ2-3 NA TRBV27 few
TGCAGTGCTAGAGCCTGGGACAGGTCTTCCTACGAGCAGTACTTC CSARAWDRSSYEQYF TRBJ2-7 TRBD1 TRBV20-1 NA
TGCGCCAGCAGCCCCAACTTGGACAATGAGCAGTTCTTC CASSPNLDNEQFF TRBJ2-1 NA TRBV5-1 NA
TGTGCCAGCAGTCCGTGGGACAGGGAGGAAAATTCACCCCTCCACTTT CASSPWDREENSPLHF TRBJ1-6 TRBD1 TRBV27 few
TGTGCCAGCACTCCTAGGGATGGCGAGACCCAGTACTTC CASTPRDGETQYF TRBJ2-5 NA TRBV12-3/TRBV12-4 NA
TGTGCCAGCAGTTGGGGTCGGGGGGACTGGAATCAGCCCCAGCATTTT CASSWGRGDWNQPQHF TRBJ1-5 NA TRBV6-2/TRBV6-3 NA
TGCGCCAGCAGCTTGGGAACAGGTACTGAAGCTTTCTTT CASSLGTGTEAFF TRBJ1-1 NA TRBV5-1 many
TGCAGCGTTTCTCTAGGAGGAGGTCAGCCCCAGCATTTT CSVSLGGGQPQHF TRBJ1-5 NA TRBV29-1 many
TGTGCCAGCAGCTTAAGGCTCCAAGAGACCCAGTACTTC CASSLRLQETQYF TRBJ2-5 NA TRBV7-2 NA
TGTGCCAGCAGCCCCCCCTCTTCGGGGACCTACGAGCAGTACTTC CASSPPSSGTYEQYF TRBJ2-7 NA TRBV7-8 NA
TGCAGCGTTGAAGACAGGGGGAGCAATCAGCCCCAGCATTTT CSVEDRGSNQPQHF TRBJ1-5 TRBD1 TRBV29-1 NA
TGTGCCAGCAGTTTCAGGGCACAGAACACTGAAGCTTTCTTT CASSFRAQNTEAFF TRBJ1-1 NA TRBV6-5 many
TGCAGTGCTAGGCAACCGGGATCGGAAGGCTACACCTTC CSARQPGSEGYTF TRBJ1-2 NA TRBV20-1 NA
TGCGCCAGCAGGCAGCGGGATTACAATGAGCAGTTCTTC CASRQRDYNEQFF TRBJ2-1 TRBD2 TRBV5-1 NA
TGTGCCAGCAGTTTATTCGGTCCCGGGAGGGTGAACACCGGGGAGCTGTTTTTT CASSLFGPGRVNTGELFF TRBJ2-2 TRBD2 TRBV27 NA
TGTGCCAGCAGTTTTACAGGGAGACCTGCGCAAGCTTTCTTT CASSFTGRPAQAFF TRBJ1-1 NA TRBV27 NA
TGTGCCAGCAGCTCCCTTGCTAGTGTGATGGAGACCCAGTACTTC CASSSLASVMETQYF TRBJ2-5 NA TRBV11-2 few
TGTGCCAGCAGCCCAGGACTAGGCCGGAACACCGGGGAGCTGTTTTTT CASSPGLGRNTGELFF TRBJ2-2 TRBD2 TRBV7-2 many
TGCAGTGCCCGGGGAGGGAATGAGCAGTTCTTC CSARGGNEQFF TRBJ2-1 TRBD2 TRBV20-1 NA
TGTGCCAGCAGTTATCCCCCTAGGCCTAGCGGGTATTACAATGAGCAGTTCTTC CASSYPPRPSGYYNEQFF TRBJ2-1 TRBD2 TRBV6-2/TRBV6-3 many
TGTGCCAGCAGCTTGGGAGGTGTTAACAGGAAGAACACCGGGGAGCTGTTTTTT CASSLGGVNRKNTGELFF TRBJ2-2 NA TRBV11-1 NA
TGTGCCAGCAGTTACTCGGGCGCTAATGGCTACACCTTC CASSYSGANGYTF TRBJ1-2 NA TRBV6-2/TRBV6-3 many
TGTGCCATCACCAGGACAGGGGGCACAGATACGCAGTATTTT CAITRTGGTDTQYF TRBJ2-3 TRBD1 TRBV10-3 many
TGCGCCAGCAGCCTCGTAGCGGTTGAAGAGACCCAGTACTTC CASSLVAVEETQYF TRBJ2-5 NA TRBV4-1 NA
TGTGCCAGCTCACCACCACAGCGGCAGTACGAGCAGTACTTC CASSPPQRQYEQYF TRBJ2-7 NA TRBV18 NA
TGCAGTGCTAGAATACAGGGCCCAGATACGCAGTATTTT CSARIQGPDTQYF TRBJ2-3 NA TRBV20-1 many
TGTGCCAGCAGCCCGGGACAGGTGACCAATGAGCAGTTCTTC CASSPGQVTNEQFF TRBJ2-1 TRBD1 TRBV12-3/TRBV12-4 few
TGTGCCAGCAGCGCTAACCAAGAGACCCAGTACTTC CASSANQETQYF TRBJ2-5 NA TRBV11-3 NA
TGCAGTGCTAGAGCGAGGTGGGTGAACACTGAAGCTTTCTTT CSARARWVNTEAFF TRBJ1-1 NA TRBV20-1 many
TGCGCCAGCAGCCAACTAGCGGGGGGCACAGATACGCAGTATTTT CASSQLAGGTDTQYF TRBJ2-3 TRBD2 TRBV4-3 many
TGTGCCAGCAGTTTCCCGGCTAGCGGCTACGAGCAGTACTTC CASSFPASGYEQYF TRBJ2-7 TRBD2 TRBV28 many
TGTGCCACCAGTGGCCGCCAGGTTGACAATCAGCCCCAGCATTTT CATSGRQVDNQPQHF TRBJ1-5 NA TRBV24-1 medium-sized
TGTGCCAGCAGCGCCCATCGGGGGACCCAGTACTTC CASSAHRGTQYF TRBJ2-5 NA TRBV7-6 NA
TGTGCCAGCAGTCACCTACAGGGGAAAGAGACCCAGTACTTC CASSHLQGKETQYF TRBJ2-5 TRBD1 TRBV6-5 NA
TGTGCCAGCAGCTTCCACAGGGCGAAGAACACTGAAGCTTTCTTT CASSFHRAKNTEAFF TRBJ1-1 NA TRBV7-9 few
TGCAGTGCTGAGGGGACTAGCCGGGTTTACGAGCAGTACTTC CSAEGTSRVYEQYF TRBJ2-7 TRBD2 TRBV20-1 NA
TGTGCCATCAGCAGGGGGGTGAACTACGAGCAGTACTTC CAISRGVNYEQYF TRBJ2-7 NA TRBV6-2/TRBV6-3 NA
TGTGCCAGCAGCTTAGATGGGGACAGCAATCAGCCCCAGCATTTT CASSLDGDSNQPQHF TRBJ1-5 NA TRBV11-2 NA
TGTGCCAGCAGCCCCCACTCGAATGAAAAACTGTTTTTT CASSPHSNEKLFF TRBJ1-4 NA TRBV9 many
TGTGCCAGCAGTTTACAGGGCGCGGGAACTGAAGCTTTCTTT CASSLQGAGTEAFF TRBJ1-1 NA TRBV6-5 NA
TGTGCCACCAGCAAACCAGCCCCCGGAAACACCATATATTTT CATSKPAPGNTIYF TRBJ1-3 NA TRBV15 many
TGTGCTAGTGGCAGCAGTGGACTGCGTGGCTACACCTTC CASGSSGLRGYTF TRBJ1-2 NA TRBV12-5 NA
TGTGCCAGCAGTTTAGCCGGACAGGATAATGGCTACACCTTC CASSLAGQDNGYTF TRBJ1-2 TRBD1 TRBV12-3/TRBV12-4 many
TGTGCCACCTCCGTCAGAAGAAGGGGAGAGACCCAGTACTTC CATSVRRRGETQYF TRBJ2-5 NA TRBV15 many
TGCGCCAGCGGCGGGGACAGCTCCTACGAGCAGTACTTC CASGGDSSYEQYF TRBJ2-7 NA TRBV5-1 many
TGTGCCAGCAGCGTAGGGGGACCCTACGAGCAGTACTTC CASSVGGPYEQYF TRBJ2-7 NA TRBV9 once